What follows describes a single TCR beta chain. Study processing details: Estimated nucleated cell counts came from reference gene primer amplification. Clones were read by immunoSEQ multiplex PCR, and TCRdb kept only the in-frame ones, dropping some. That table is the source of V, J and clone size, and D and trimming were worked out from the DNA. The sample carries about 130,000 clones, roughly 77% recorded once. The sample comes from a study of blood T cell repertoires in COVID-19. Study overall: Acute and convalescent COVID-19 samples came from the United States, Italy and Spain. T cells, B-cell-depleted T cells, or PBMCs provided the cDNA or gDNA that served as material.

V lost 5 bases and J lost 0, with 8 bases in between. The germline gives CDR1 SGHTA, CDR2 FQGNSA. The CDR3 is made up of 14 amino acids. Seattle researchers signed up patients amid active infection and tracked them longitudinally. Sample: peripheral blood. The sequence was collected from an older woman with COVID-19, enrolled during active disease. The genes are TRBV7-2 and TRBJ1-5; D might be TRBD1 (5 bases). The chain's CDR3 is CASSPQVSNQPQHF. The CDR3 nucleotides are TGTGCCAGCAGCCCACAGGTTAGCAATCAGCCCCAGCATTTT. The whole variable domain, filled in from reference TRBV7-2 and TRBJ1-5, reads GAGVSQSPSNKVTEKGKDVELRCDPISGHTALYWYRQSLGQGLEFLIYFQGNSAPDKSGLPSDRFSAERTGGSVSTLTIQRTQQEDSAVYLCASSPQVSNQPQHFGDGTRLSIL.